What follows describes a single T cell receptor (beta chain). The antigen remains unidentified. Only in-frame clones appear in the TCRdb table, and some are missing; sequencing was by immunoSEQ multiplex PCR. Of about 31,000 clones listed, roughly four fifths are singletons. The germline V gene has CDR1 SGHDN and CDR2 FVKESK. The CDR3 spans 18 residues. The V segment lost 4 bases and the J segment 6 bases; nucleotides outside the gene matches: 17. This sample stems from a study of early stage breast cancer tumors. Study-wide results and caveats: Most shared enriched TCRB sequences were commonly generated ones. Tumors had approximately 2.7-fold higher T cell density than normal breast. Blood repertoires resembled normal breast more than tumor.

The receptor comes from a person between 35 and 49 years old with breast cancer. This chain links TRBV14 with TRBJ1-1; 10 bases are a match to TRBD1. Specimen: blood. In DNA form, the CDR3 reads TGTGCCAGCAGCCCCCCGGGATGGGGACAGGGGATCGGGGCTGAAGCTTTCTTT. Its translation is CASSPPGWGQGIGAEAFF.